Each of the 3 T cell receptor beta chains below was sequenced from the same sample in a study of cytomegalovirus exposure and HLA in healthy donors (dated by TCRdb to the late 2010s). Receptor amplification or capture employed the immunoSEQ multiplex PCR assay. For the multiplex PCR, a mixture combining 60 forward primers for TCR Vbeta segments and 13 reverse primers for TCR Jbeta segments was used. Held by TCRdb, this immuneACCESS table contains in-frame sequences only and omits some clones. Under half of the omission traces to an unresolved V gene where checked; the cause of the rest is unknown. For this sample the table gives 200,000 or so clones, of which approximately 79% were detected only once. Jointly, the top ten make up about 0.2% of the sample. Input material: PBMCs. The receptors were gathered from a girl under 10 years old in good health and CMV-seronegative.

This clone was observed a handful of times. This chain connects TRBV7-6 to TRBJ1-1; D is ambiguous. The CDR3 runs to 13 residues. Germline CDR1 reads SGHVS; CDR2 reads FNYEAQ. Trimming left V 5 bases short and J 2 bases short, with 9 bases between. DNA of the CDR3: TGTGCCAGCAGCCCCTATAAAAACACTGAAGCTTTCTTT. This codes for CASSPYKNTEAFF. The entire variable domain, with the rest obtained from reference TRBV7-6 and TRBJ1-1, is as follows: GAGVSQSPRYKVTKRGQDVALRCDPISGHVSLYWYRQALGQGPEFLTYFNYEAQQDKSGLPNDRFSAERPEGSISTLTIQRTEQRDSAMYRCASSPYKNTEAFFGQGTRLTVV.

V is TRBV2 and J is TRBJ2-7; D possibly corresponds to TRBD1 (5 bases). Germline lookup yields CDR1 SNHLY and CDR2 FYNNEI. V gave up 6 bases and J gave up 3 bases, with 6 bases separating them. The CDR3 has 11 amino acids. This chain's CDR3 is CASRQGYEQYF. The CDR3 nucleotides read TGTGCCAGCAGGCAGGGCTACGAGCAGTACTTC.

This chain connects TRBV6-1 to TRBJ1-2; D is perhaps TRBD1 (6 bases). This CDR3 contains 15 residues. Germline loops: CDR1 MNHNS, CDR2 SASEGT. V was shortened by 3 bases and J by 2 bases, with 13 bases between the two germline ends. The CDR3 DNA is TGTGCCAGCAGTGATTCAGGGGTGATAAACTATGGCTACACCTTC. Its protein product is CASSDSGVINYGYTF.